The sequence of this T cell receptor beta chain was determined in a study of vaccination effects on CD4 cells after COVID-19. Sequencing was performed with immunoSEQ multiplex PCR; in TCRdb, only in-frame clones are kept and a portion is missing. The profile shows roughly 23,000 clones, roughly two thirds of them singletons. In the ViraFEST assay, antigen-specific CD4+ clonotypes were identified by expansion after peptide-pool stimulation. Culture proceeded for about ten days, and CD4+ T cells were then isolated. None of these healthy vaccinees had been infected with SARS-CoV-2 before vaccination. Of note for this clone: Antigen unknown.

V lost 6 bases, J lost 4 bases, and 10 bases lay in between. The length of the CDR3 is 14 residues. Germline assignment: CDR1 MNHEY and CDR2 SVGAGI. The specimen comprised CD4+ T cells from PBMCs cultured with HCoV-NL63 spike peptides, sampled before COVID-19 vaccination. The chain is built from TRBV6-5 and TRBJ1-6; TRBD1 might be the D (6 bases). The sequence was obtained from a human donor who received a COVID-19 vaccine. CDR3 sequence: CASSYRVYNSPLHF. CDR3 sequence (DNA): TGTGCCAGCAGCTACAGGGTTTATAATTCACCCCTCCACTTT.